This T cell receptor (beta chain) was captured in a study of CD8 T cells in Susac syndrome. At the level of the study: Within the sequenced group of Susac syndrome patients, roughly 6 showed active disease and roughly eight were in remission. Intravenous immunoglobulin alone or corticosteroids were being given to patients with Susac syndrome at blood draw, unless they were therapy-naive.

Reverse transcription used roughly 0.45 to 1 ug RNA and random hexamers. The CDR3 of TCR beta was amplified by immunoSEQ multiplex PCR across 54 Vbeta and 13 Jbeta. Using its own MiXCR run on the immunoSEQ multiplex PCR reads, TCRdb lists one record per CDR3 protein. The sample lists 150,000 or so distinct CDR3 sequences, approximately 95% occurring once. TCR beta from blood CD8+ and CD4+ T cells was sequenced. Germline assignment: CDR1 SEHNR and CDR2 FQNEAQ (reference sequence). This CDR3 has 17 amino acids. The V and J ends lost 4 bases and 4 bases, in that order; junction bases with no gene match: 12.

This chain joins TRBV7-9 and TRBJ2-2; the match to TRBD2 covers 7 bases. Sequenced material: CD4+ T cells from PBMCs. This TCR was recovered from a human donor with Susac syndrome. The CDR3 loop is CASSSSGGERRTGELFF. In nucleotides, the CDR3 is TGTGCCAGCAGCTCAAGTGGGGGGGAACGTCGCACCGGGGAGCTGTTTTTT.